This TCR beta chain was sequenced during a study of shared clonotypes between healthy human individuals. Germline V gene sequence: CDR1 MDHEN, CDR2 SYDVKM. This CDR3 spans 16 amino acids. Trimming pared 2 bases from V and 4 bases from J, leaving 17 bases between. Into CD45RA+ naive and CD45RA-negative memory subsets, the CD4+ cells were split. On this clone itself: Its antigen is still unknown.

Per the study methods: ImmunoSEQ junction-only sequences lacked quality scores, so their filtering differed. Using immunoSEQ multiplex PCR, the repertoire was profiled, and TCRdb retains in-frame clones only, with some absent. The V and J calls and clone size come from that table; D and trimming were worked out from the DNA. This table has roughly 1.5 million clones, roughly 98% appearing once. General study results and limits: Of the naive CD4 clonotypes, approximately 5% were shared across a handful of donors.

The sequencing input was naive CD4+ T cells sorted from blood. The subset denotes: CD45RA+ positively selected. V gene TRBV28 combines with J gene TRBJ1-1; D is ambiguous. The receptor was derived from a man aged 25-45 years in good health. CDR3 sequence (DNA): TGTGCCAGCAGTTTACCTTACCCCAGACAACTCACTGAAGCTTTCTTT. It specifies CASSLPYPRQLTEAFF. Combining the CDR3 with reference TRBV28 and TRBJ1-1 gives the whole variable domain DVKVTQSSRYLVKRTGEKVFLECVQDMDHENMFWYRQDPGLGLRLIYFSYDVKMKEKGDIPEGYSVSREKKERFSLILESASTNQTSMYLCASSLPYPRQLTEAFFGQGTRLTVV.